This T cell receptor beta chain was profiled in a study of blood T cell repertoires in COVID-19. About the research overall: Sites across the United States, Italy and Spain contributed samples from acute and convalescent COVID-19. Sources were T cells, B-cell-depleted T cells, or PBMCs; the material itself was cDNA or gDNA.

The CDR3 length is 17 residues. V lost 2 bases, J lost 8 bases, and 10 bases stayed unmatched. In germline, CDR1 is MNHEY, CDR2 SVGEGT. Per the authors' pipeline: Amplification of reference gene primers was used by the study to estimate nucleated cell counts. TCRdb keeps only in-frame clones here, not all; method: immunoSEQ multiplex PCR. That table is the source of V, J and clone size, and D and trimming were worked out from the DNA. The sample carries some 200,000 clones, about 88% recorded once. This clone has only one observation. The clonotype comes from a woman of 80 years or more in a cohort sampled during active or convalescent COVID-19. This sequence joins TRBV6-2 or TRBV6-3 and TRBJ2-1, with 12 bases lining up with TRBD1. Sequencing used peripheral blood. This chain's CDR3 is CASSYVGWGQGADEQFF. The DNA of the CDR3 is TGTGCCAGCAGTTACGTGGGATGGGGACAGGGGGCCGATGAGCAGTTCTTC.